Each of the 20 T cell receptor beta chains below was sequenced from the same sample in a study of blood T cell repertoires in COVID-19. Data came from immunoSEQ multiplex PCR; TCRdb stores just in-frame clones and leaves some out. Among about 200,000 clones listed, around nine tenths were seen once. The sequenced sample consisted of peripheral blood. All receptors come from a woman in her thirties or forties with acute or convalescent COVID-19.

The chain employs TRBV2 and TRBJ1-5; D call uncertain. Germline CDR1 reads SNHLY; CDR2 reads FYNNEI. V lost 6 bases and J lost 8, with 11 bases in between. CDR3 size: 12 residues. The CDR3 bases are TGTGCCAGCAGGATCGCGCGGGAGCCCCAGCATTTT. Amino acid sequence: CASRIAREPQHF.

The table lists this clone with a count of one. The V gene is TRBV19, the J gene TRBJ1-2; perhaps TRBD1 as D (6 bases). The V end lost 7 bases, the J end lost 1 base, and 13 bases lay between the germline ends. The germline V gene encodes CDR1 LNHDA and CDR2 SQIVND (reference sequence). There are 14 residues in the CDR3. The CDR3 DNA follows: TGTGCCAGTACCAAAGGGGGTGGTAACTATGGCTACACCTTC. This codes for CASTKGGGNYGYTF.

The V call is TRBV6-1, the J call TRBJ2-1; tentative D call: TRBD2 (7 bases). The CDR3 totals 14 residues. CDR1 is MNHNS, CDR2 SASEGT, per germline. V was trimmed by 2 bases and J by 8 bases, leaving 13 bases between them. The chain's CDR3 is CASSELQGGYEQFF. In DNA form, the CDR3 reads TGTGCCAGCAGTGAATTACAGGGAGGGTATGAGCAGTTCTTC.

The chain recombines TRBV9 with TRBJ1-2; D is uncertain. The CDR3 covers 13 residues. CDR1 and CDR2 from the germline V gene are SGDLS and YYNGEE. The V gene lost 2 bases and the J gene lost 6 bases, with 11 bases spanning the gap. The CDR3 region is CASSVRVLDGYTF. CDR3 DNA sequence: TGTGCCAGCAGCGTGAGGGTACTAGATGGCTACACCTTC. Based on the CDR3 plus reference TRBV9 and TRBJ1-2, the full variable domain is DSGVTQTPKHLITATGQRVTLRCSPRSGDLSVYWYQQSLDQGLQFLIQYYNGEERAKGNILERFSAQQFPDLHSELNLSSLELGDSALYFCASSVRVLDGYTFGSGTRLTVV.

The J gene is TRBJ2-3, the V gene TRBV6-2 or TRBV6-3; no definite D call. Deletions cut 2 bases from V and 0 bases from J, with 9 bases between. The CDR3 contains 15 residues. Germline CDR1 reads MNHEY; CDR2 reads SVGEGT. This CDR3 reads CASSYTRDSTDTQYF. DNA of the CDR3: TGTGCCAGCAGTTACACGAGAGATAGCACAGATACGCAGTATTTT.

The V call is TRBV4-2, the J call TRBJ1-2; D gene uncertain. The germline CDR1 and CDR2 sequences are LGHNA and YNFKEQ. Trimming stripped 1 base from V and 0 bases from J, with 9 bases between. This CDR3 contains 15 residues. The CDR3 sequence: CASSQVASTNYGYTF. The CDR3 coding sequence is TGTGCCAGCAGCCAAGTGGCCAGTACTAACTATGGCTACACCTTC.

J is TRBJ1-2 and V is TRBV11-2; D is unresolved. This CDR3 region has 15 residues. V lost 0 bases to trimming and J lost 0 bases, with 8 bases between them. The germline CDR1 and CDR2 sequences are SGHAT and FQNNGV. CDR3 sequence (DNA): TGTGCCAGCAGCTTAGAAAGAGGAGCTAACTATGGCTACACCTTC. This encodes CASSLERGANYGYTF.

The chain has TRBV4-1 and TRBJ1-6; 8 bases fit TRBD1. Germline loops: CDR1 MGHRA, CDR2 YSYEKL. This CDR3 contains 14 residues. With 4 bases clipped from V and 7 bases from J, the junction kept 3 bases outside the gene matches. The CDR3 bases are TGCGCCAGCAGCCCTGGGACAGGCAATTCACCCCTCCACTTT. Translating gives CASSPGTGNSPLHF.

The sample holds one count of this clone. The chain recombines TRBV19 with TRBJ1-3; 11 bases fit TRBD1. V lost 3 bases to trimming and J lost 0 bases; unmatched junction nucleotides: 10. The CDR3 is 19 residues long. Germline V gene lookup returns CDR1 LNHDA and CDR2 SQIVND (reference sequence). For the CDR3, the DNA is TGTGCCAGTAGTATTTCGGACAGGGGGCAACGAGTCTCTGGAAACACCATATATTTT. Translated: CASSISDRGQRVSGNTIYF.

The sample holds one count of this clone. CDR3 in amino acids: CASSLAQIAGELFF. The CDR3 bases are TGTGCCAGCAGCTTAGCACAGATAGCCGGGGAGCTGTTTTTT. The V gene is TRBV7-6, the J gene TRBJ2-2; D is uncertain. This CDR3 spans 14 amino acids. Germline CDR1 and CDR2: SGHVS and FNYEAQ. The V and J ends lost 0 bases and 6 bases respectively, with 8 bases between them.

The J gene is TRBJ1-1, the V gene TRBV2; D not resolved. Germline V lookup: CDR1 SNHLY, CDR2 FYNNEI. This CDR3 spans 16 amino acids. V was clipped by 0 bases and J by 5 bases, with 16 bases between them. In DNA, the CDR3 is TGTGCCAGCAGTGAAGCGGTACGGAGGTCCCGGACTGAAGCTTTCTTT. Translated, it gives CASSEAVRRSRTEAFF.

CDR3 region: CASSLSGPNTEAFF. In nucleotides, the CDR3 is TGCGCCAGCAGCTTGTCAGGGCCGAACACTGAAGCTTTCTTT. The chain combines TRBV5-1 with TRBJ1-1; TRBD1 might be the D (5 bases). The CDR3 loop spans 14 amino acids. Germline V gene sequence: CDR1 SGHRS, CDR2 YFSETQ. V gave up 1 base and J gave up 1 base, with 8 bases separating them.

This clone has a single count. CDR3 sequence (DNA): TGTGCCAGCAGCCCCATCGGGGGGAACACCGGGGAGCTGTTTTTT. As protein: CASSPIGGNTGELFF. The J gene is TRBJ2-2, the V gene TRBV11-2; perhaps TRBD2 as D (6 bases). Germline V lookup: CDR1 SGHAT, CDR2 FQNNGV. The CDR3 covers 15 residues. V lost 5 bases and J lost 1, with 11 bases in between.

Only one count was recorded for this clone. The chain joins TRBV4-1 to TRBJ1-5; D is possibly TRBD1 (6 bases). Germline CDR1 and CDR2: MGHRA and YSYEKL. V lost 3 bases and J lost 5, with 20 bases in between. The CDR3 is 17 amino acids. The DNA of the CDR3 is TGCGCCAGCAGCCAGGTCCGGGACATCCATTTTCATCAGCCCCAGCATTTT. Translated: CASSQVRDIHFHQPQHF.

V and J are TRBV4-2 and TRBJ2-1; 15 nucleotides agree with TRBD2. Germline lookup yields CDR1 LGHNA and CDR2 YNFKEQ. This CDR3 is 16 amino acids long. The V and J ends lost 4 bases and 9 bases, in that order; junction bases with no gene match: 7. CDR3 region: CASSPPGTSGGSEQFF. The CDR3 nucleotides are TGTGCCAGCAGCCCCCCCGGGACTAGCGGGGGGAGTGAGCAGTTCTTC.

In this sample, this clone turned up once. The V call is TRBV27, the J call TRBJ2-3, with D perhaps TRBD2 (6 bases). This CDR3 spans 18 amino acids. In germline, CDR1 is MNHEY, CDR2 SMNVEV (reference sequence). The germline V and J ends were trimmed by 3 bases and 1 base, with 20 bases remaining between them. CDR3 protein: CASSLGYSGLMGTDTQYF. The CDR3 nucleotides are TGTGCCAGCAGTTTGGGGTATTCGGGACTGATGGGCACAGATACGCAGTATTTT.

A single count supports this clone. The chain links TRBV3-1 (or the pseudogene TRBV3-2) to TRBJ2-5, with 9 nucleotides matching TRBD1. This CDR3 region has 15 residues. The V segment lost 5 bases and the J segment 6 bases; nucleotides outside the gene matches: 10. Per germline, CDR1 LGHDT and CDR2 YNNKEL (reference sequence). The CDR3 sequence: CASSAGDRAKKTQYF. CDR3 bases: TGTGCCAGCAGCGCAGGGGACAGGGCGAAAAAGACCCAGTACTTC.

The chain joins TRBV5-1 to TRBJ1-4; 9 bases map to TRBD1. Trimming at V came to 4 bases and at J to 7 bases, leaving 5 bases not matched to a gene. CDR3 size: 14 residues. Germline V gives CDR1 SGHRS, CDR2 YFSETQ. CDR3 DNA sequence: TGCGCCAGCAGCAGGACAGGGGAAGGTGAAAAACTGTTTTTT. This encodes CASSRTGEGEKLFF.

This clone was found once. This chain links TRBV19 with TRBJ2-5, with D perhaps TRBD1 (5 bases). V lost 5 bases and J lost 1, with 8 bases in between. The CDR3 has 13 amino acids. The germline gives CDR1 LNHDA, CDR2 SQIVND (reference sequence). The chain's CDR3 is CASSATVQETQYF. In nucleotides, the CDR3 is TGTGCCAGTAGTGCGACAGTCCAAGAGACCCAGTACTTC. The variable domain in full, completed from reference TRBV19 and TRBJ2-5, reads DGGITQSPKYLFRKEGQNVTLSCEQNLNHDAMYWYRQDPGQGLRLIYYSQIVNDFQKGDIAEGYSVSREKKESFPLTVTSAQKNPTAFYLCASSATVQETQYFGPGTRLLVL.

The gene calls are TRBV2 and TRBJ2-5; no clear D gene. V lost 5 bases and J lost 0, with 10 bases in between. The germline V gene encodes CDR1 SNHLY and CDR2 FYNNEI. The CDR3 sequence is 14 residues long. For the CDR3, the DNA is TGTGCCAGCAGTTTTCTGCGCGACCAAGAGACCCAGTACTTC. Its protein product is CASSFLRDQETQYF.